The rows below give T cell receptor beta chains drawn from one sample of a study of CD8 T cells in Susac syndrome. TCRdb used MiXCR to reprocess the immunoSEQ multiplex PCR reads, holding one entry per CDR3 protein. In the table there are over 120,000 distinct CDR3 sequences, around 94% of which are singletons. Sequenced: CD4+ T cells from PBMCs. Receptor source: a human donor in good health. Each CDR3 is given with its conserved first and last residue. The order of the fields is CDR3 length, clone size, V gene, J gene, D gene, CDR3 DNA, CDR3 protein. The D gene is left open where the match is weak. Size values are once, few and many counts, or a class for expanded clones, and some rows have none.

15	-	TRBV11-2	TRBJ1-1	-	TGTGCCAGCAGCTTAGTCCTAGGGATGAACACTGAAGCTTTCTTT	CASSLVLGMNTEAFF
15	once	TRBV11-2	TRBJ2-7	-	TGTGCCAGCAGCTTAACACAAGGGGCGGCCTACGAGCAGTACTTC	CASSLTQGAAYEQYF
14	-	TRBV2	TRBJ2-1	TRBD2	TGTGCCAGCAGGGGACTAGCGGGACACAATGAGCAGTTCTTC	CASRGLAGHNEQFF
16	-	TRBV3-1	TRBJ2-7	TRBD2	TGTGCCAGCAGCTACGGACTAGCGGGAGTTAACTACGAGCAGTACTTC	CASSYGLAGVNYEQYF
12	-	TRBV29-1	TRBJ2-5	-	TGCAGCGTTGAAAAGCTTAGGGAGACCCAGTACTTC	CSVEKLRETQYF
13	-	TRBV6-5	TRBJ1-1	-	TGTGCCAGCAGTCGTGGCGGGTCCACTGAAGCTTTCTTT	CASSRGGSTEAFF
14	-	TRBV2	TRBJ1-3	-	TGTGCCAGCAGTGGTGGTAACTCTGGAAACACCATATATTTT	CASSGGNSGNTIYF
15	-	TRBV18	TRBJ1-1	TRBD1	TGTGCCAGCTCACCGGAGGACAGGGCGGACACTGAAGCTTTCTTT	CASSPEDRADTEAFF
15	few	TRBV12-3/TRBV12-4	TRBJ2-7	TRBD2	TGTGCCAGCACCCTGGGACTAGCGGGAGGGTACGAGCAGTACTTC	CASTLGLAGGYEQYF
17	-	TRBV21-1	TRBJ2-5	-	TGTGCCAGCAGCAAAGCGCTGGCTAGCGCGGAACAAGAGACCCAGTACTTC	CASSKALASAEQETQYF